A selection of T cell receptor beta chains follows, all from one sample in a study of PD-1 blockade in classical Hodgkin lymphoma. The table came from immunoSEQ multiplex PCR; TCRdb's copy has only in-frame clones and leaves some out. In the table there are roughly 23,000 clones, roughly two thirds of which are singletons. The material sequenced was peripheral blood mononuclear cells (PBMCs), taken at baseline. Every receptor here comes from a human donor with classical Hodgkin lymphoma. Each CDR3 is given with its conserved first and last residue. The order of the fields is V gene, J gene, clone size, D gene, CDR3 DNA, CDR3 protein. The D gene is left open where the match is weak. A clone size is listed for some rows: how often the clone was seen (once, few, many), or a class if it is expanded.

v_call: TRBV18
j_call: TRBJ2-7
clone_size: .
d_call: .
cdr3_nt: TGTGCCAGCTCACCATCTACCTACGAGCAGTACTTC
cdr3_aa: CASSPSTYEQYF

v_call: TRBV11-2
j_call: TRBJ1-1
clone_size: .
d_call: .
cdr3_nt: TGTGCCAGCAGCCCACGGGGGAACACTGAAGCTTTCTTT
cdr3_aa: CASSPRGNTEAFF

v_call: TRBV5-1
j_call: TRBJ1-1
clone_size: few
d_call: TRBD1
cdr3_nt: TGCGCCAGCAGCCTCGAACCGGGACAGGGTTACACTGAAGCTTTCTTT
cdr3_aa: CASSLEPGQGYTEAFF

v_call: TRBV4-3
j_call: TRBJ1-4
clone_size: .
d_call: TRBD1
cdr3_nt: TGCGCCAGCAGCCAAAACCCGGGACAGGGGGTGAATGAAAAACTGTTTTTT
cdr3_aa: CASSQNPGQGVNEKLFF

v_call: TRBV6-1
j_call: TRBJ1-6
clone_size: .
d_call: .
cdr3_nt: TGTGCCAGCAGCGTCGCTACAGGTACACCCCTCCACTTT
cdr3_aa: CASSVATGTPLHF

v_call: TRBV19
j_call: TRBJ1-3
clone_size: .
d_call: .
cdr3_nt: TGTGCCAGTAGTAGCCTCTCTGGAAACACCATATATTTT
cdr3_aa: CASSSLSGNTIYF

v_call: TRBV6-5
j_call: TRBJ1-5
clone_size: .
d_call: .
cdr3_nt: TGTGCCAGCAGTTACTCCCGAGACCGGAATCAGCCCCAGCATTTT
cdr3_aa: CASSYSRDRNQPQHF

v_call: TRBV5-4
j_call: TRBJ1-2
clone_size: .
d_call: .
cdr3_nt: TGTGCCAGCAGCACGGGACAAGGTGGGGGCTACACCTTC
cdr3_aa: CASSTGQGGGYTF

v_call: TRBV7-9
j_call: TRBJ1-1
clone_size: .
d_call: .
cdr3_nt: TGTGCCAGCAGCTTCAATACAGCTATGAACACTGAAGCTTTCTTT
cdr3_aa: CASSFNTAMNTEAFF

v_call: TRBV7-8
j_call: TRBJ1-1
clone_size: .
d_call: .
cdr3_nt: TGTGCCAGCAGCTTAGGAGGGGTCACTGAAGCTTTCTTT
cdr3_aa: CASSLGGVTEAFF

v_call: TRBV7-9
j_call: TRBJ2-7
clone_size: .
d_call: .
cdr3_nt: TGTGCCAGCAGCCCCCAGGGGAGGGGGGAGCAGTACTTC
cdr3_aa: CASSPQGRGEQYF

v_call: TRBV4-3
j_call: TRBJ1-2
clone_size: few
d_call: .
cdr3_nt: TGCGCCAGCAGCCAAAATAGGGATCGACGCTATGGCTACACCTTC
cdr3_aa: CASSQNRDRRYGYTF

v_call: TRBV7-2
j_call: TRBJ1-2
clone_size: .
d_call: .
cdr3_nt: TGTGCCAGCAGCTTAGACCCCTATGGCTACACCTTC
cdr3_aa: CASSLDPYGYTF

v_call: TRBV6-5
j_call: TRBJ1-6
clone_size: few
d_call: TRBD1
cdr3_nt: TGTGCCAGCGGGGCACAGGGAGGGGGCCATTCACCCCTCCACTTT
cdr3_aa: CASGAQGGGHSPLHF

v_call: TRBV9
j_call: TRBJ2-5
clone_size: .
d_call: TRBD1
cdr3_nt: TGTGCCAGCAGCAACTCAGGGGGCGAGACCCAGTACTTC
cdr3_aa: CASSNSGGETQYF

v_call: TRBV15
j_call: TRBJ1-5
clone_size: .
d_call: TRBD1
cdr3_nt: TGTGCCACCAGCAGAGATGGACAGGGGACTCAGCCCCAGCATTTT
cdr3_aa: CATSRDGQGTQPQHF

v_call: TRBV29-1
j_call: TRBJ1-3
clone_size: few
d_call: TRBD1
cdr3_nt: TGCAGCGTTCGATTAGGACAGGATGACACCATATATTTT
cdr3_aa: CSVRLGQDDTIYF

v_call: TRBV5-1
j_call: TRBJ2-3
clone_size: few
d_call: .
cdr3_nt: TGCGCCAGCAGCCCCTCGCCCCGGCTAGCGACTAGCACAGATACGCAGTATTTT
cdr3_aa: CASSPSPRLATSTDTQYF

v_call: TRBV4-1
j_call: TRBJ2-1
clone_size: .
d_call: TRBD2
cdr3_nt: TGCGCCAGCAGCCAAGGGGGACCGCCGGGACTAGTTCCGTTCTTC
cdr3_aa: CASSQGGPPGLVPFF

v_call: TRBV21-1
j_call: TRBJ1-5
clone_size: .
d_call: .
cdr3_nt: TGTGCCAGCCGAACTTTGGGACATAGCAATCAGCCCCAGCATTTT
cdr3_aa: CASRTLGHSNQPQHF

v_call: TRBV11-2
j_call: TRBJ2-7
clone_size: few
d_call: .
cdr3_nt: TGTGCCAGCAGCAAGGGCTTTAGCTCCTACGAGCAGTACTTC
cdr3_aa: CASSKGFSSYEQYF